A single sample gave rise to the 3 T cell receptor beta chains below, sequenced in a study of blood T cells in healthy people across ages. The use of a sample-barcoded 5' primer and a J-beta primer mix characterized a second PCR of about 6 to 11 cycles. TCRdb ran MiXCR on the 5' RACE reads and lists one entry per CDR3 protein. The repertoire consists of some 760,000 distinct CDR3 sequences, with more than 20% occurring once and the leading ten covering 9.4%. The sample also formed part of further work on T cells of mothers and their children.

The sequenced sample consisted of blood. These receptors all come from a boy aged 5 to 17 in good health.

The chain uses TRBV18 and TRBJ2-7, with D tentatively TRBD1 or TRBD2 (7 bases each). V was trimmed by 8 bases and J by 2 bases, leaving 22 bases between them. The CDR3 totals 16 residues. Germline V gene lookup returns CDR1 KGHSH and CDR2 LQKENI. The CDR3 DNA sequence: TGTGCCAGCAGTGACAGGGAGGGAGACTCAACCTACGAGCAGTACGTC. Protein product: CASSDREGDSTYEQYV.

V and J are TRBV10-3 and TRBJ2-7; 8 nucleotides agree with TRBD1. The J segment lost 5 bases and the V segment lost 3 bases, leaving 3 bases of the junction unmatched. The germline gives CDR1 ENHRY, CDR2 SYGVKD. The CDR3 is 13 residues long. CDR3 nucleotides: TGTGCCATCAGTGAAGACAGGGGAAACGAGCAGTACTTC. Residues: CAISEDRGNEQYF.

Only a few counts were recorded for this clonotype. The gene calls are TRBV7-2 and TRBJ1-1; 8 positions match TRBD1. Germline-derived CDR1 and CDR2 are SGHTA and FQGNSA. Trimming cost V 4 bases and J 1 base; bases outside gene matches: 5. The CDR3 extends over 15 amino acids. CDR3 loop: CASSSRTGRNTEAFF. Written as DNA, the CDR3 is TGTGCCAGCAGCTCCAGGACAGGGAGGAACACTGAAGCTTTCTTT.